This paragraph reports one TCR beta chain. This entry is derived from a study of blood T cell repertoires in COVID-19. Study-level information: Nucleic acid was either cDNA or gDNA, and it came from T cells, B-cell-depleted T cells, or PBMCs.

The assay was immunoSEQ multiplex PCR, and TCRdb's table has in-frame clones only and misses some. Of 390,000 or so clones listed, roughly nine tenths were seen once; the top ten hold over 0.95%. Participant reports of clinical history set cohort assignment. The recovered donors of Cohort 3 showed two negative PCRs, clearance, or symptom resolution. With 6 bases removed from V and 4 bases from J, the gap between germline ends came to 19 bases. The CDR3 spans 15 residues. Germline CDR1 SGHRS, CDR2 YFSETQ. The material sequenced was PBMCs or T cells enriched from blood (not recorded which). The clonotype was recovered from a man between 18 and 35 years old who had recovered from COVID-19. The chain has TRBV5-1 and TRBJ2-5; D is perhaps TRBD2 (6 bases). The CDR3 DNA reads as TGCGCCAGCACCTCCCCAGAGACAGCGGGAGAGACCCAGTACTTC. Protein: CASTSPETAGETQYF.